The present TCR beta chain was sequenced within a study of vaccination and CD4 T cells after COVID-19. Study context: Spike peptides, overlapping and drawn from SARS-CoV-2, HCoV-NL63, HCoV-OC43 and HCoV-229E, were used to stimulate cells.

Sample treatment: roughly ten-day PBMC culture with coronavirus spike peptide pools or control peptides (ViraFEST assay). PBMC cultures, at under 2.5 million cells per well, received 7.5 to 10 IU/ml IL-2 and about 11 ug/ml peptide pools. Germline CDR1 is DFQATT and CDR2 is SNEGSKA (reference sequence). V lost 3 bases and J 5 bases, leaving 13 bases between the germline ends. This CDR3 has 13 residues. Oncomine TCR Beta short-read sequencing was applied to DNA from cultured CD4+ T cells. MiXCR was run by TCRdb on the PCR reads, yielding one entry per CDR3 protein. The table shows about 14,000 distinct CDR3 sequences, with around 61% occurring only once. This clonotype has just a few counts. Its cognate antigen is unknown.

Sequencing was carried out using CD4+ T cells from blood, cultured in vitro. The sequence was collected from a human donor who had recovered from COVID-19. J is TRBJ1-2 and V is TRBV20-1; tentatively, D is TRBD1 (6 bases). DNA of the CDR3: TGCAGTGCTAGCTCCACGGACAGATATGGCTACACCTTC. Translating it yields CSASSTDRYGYTF.